A single sample gave rise to the 25 T cell receptor beta chains below, sequenced in a study of cytomegalovirus exposure and HLA in healthy donors. Primers: 60 Vbeta forward and 13 Jbeta reverse. Clones were sequenced by immunoSEQ multiplex PCR, and TCRdb holds only the in-frame ones, with some missing. The profile shows around 190,000 clones, roughly 77% of them singletons. Sequenced material: PBMCs. The receptors stem from a woman aged 50 to 60 in good health and CMV-seronegative.

The chain carries TRBV6-5 and TRBJ1-2; 7 nucleotides align to TRBD1. With 5 bases clipped from V and 2 bases from J, the junction kept 8 bases outside the gene matches. Looked up from germline, CDR1 is MNHEY and CDR2 is SVGAGI. CDR3 size: 15 residues. The CDR3 nucleotides are TGTGCCAGCAGTCTTCTGGGACAGCCAAACTATGGCTACACCTTC. This gives the protein CASSLLGQPNYGYTF.

The CDR3 DNA reads TGTGCCAGCAGCTTAGCTGGACTGAGCAATCAGCCCCAGCATTTT. Its protein product is CASSLAGLSNQPQHF. The chain combines TRBV7-2 with TRBJ1-5; D not resolved. Trimming took off 0 bases at V and 1 base at J, with 7 bases between the two ends. This CDR3 comprises 15 residues. Germline CDR1 reads SGHTA; CDR2 reads FQGNSA.

V gene TRBV6-5 combines with J gene TRBJ2-5; D might be TRBD2 (6 bases). Per the germline V gene, CDR1 is MNHEY and CDR2 is SVGAGI. The V end was cut by 0 bases, the J end by 5 bases, with 13 bases between. The CDR3 contains 15 residues. This chain's CDR3 is CASSYSRGYGETQYF. For the CDR3, the DNA is TGTGCCAGCAGTTACTCCCGGGGGTATGGGGAGACCCAGTACTTC.

J is TRBJ2-2 and V is TRBV7-9; the D gene is possibly TRBD1 (5 bases). Germline V gene sequence: CDR1 SEHNR, CDR2 FQNEAQ (reference sequence). The CDR3 runs 15 residues. V dropped 5 bases and J dropped 6 bases, with 16 bases sitting between them. CDR3 region: CASSPFTGRPGELFF. The DNA of the CDR3 is TGTGCCAGCAGCCCATTCACAGGCCGACCCGGGGAGCTGTTTTTT.

This clone was detected only a few times. The chain joins TRBV28 to TRBJ1-2; D unresolved. CDR3 length: 16 residues. V lost 2 bases and J lost 6, with 19 bases in between. The V gene's germline CDR1 is MDHEN and CDR2 SYDVKM. CDR3 loop: CASSLVPPRVTNGYTF. In DNA form, the CDR3 reads TGTGCCAGCAGTTTAGTACCTCCGAGGGTTACGAATGGCTACACCTTC.

V usage is TRBV7-9 and J usage is TRBJ1-4; D might be TRBD1 (6 bases). Germline lookup yields CDR1 SEHNR and CDR2 FQNEAQ (reference sequence). V was pared by 6 bases and J by 1 base, with 15 bases between. This CDR3 comprises 16 residues. The CDR3 reads CASRNGTYLTNEKLFF. As DNA, the CDR3 is TGTGCCAGCAGGAACGGGACATATTTAACTAATGAAAAACTGTTTTTT.

CDR3: CASEVVGDTTNEKLFF. CDR3 nucleotides: TGTGCCAGCGAGGTCGTAGGTGATACAACTAATGAAAAACTGTTTTTT. The chain joins TRBV21-1 to TRBJ1-4. TRBV21-1 counts as a pseudogene. The CDR3 runs 16 residues.

This sequence joins TRBV20-1 and TRBJ2-5; D is unresolved. The J call could be wrong; TRBJ2-7 is a better fit for the DNA end. Looked up from germline, CDR1 is DFQATT and CDR2 is SNEGSKA (reference sequence). There are 11 residues in the CDR3. For the CDR3, the DNA is TGCAGTGCTAGAGGAACCTACGAGCAGTACTTC. Translation: CSARGTYEQYF.

The gene calls are TRBV11-2 and TRBJ2-3, with 12 bases that match TRBD1. This CDR3 spans 18 amino acids. The germline V gene encodes CDR1 SGHAT and CDR2 FQNNGV. The V and J ends lost 5 bases and 0 bases, in that order; junction bases with no gene match: 9. CDR3 residues: CASSPTGTGGSSTDTQYF. CDR3 bases: TGTGCCAGCAGCCCTACCGGGACAGGGGGCTCTAGCACAGATACGCAGTATTTT.

This chain uses TRBV25-1 with TRBJ2-7; the D is unclear. Germline V gene data show CDR1 as MGHDK and CDR2 as SYGVNS. CDR3 length equals 11 residues. Trimming took off 4 bases at V and 3 bases at J, with 4 bases between the two ends. DNA of the CDR3: TGTGCCAGCAGTGGAGGCTACGAGCAGTACTTC. Translating it yields CASSGGYEQYF.

This clone has only a few counts. The rearrangement joins TRBV2 to TRBJ1-4; perhaps TRBD1 as D (5 bases). Per the germline V gene, CDR1 is SNHLY and CDR2 is FYNNEI. The CDR3 extends over 14 amino acids. The V end lost 4 bases, the J end lost 4 bases, and 10 bases lay between the germline ends. The CDR3 DNA sequence: TGTGCCAGCAGTGTTAGGGGAGGTAATGAAAAACTGTTTTTT. Protein: CASSVRGGNEKLFF. Looking up the rest from reference TRBV2 and TRBJ1-4 gives the full variable domain: EPEVTQTPSHQVTQMGQEVILRCVPISNHLYFYWYRQILGQKVEFLVSFYNNEISEKSEIFDDQFSVERPDGSNFTLKIRSTKLEDSAMYFCASSVRGGNEKLFFGSGTQLSVL.

This rearrangement joins TRBV5-1 to TRBJ1-4; unclear D gene. Trimming took 3 bases from V and 4 from J, leaving 16 bases between them. Germline CDR1 SGHRS, CDR2 YFSETQ. The CDR3 contains 16 residues. In DNA, the CDR3 is TGCGCCAGCAGCTCCGACGGATTCCGGGGTAATGAAAAACTGTTTTTT. Translated, it gives CASSSDGFRGNEKLFF.

In its sample, this clone was seen a few times. The rearrangement joins TRBV6-1 to TRBJ1-3, with 7 bases fitting TRBD1. The germline V gene has CDR1 MNHNS and CDR2 SASEGT. This CDR3 contains 14 residues. V was pared by 10 bases and J by 4 bases, with 10 bases of the junction left unmatched. In nucleotides, the CDR3 is TGTGCCACCACCCCCGACAGGGCCGGAAACACCATATATTTT. Translated: CATTPDRAGNTIYF.

This chain links TRBV2 with TRBJ2-7; weak D call: TRBD1 (5 bases). The CDR3 length is 15 residues. Germline V gives CDR1 SNHLY, CDR2 FYNNEI. V was trimmed by 6 bases and J by 0 bases, leaving 15 bases between them. The chain's CDR3 is CASRGVSRSSYEQYF. The CDR3 bases are TGTGCCAGCAGAGGGGTGTCCCGAAGCTCCTACGAGCAGTACTTC.

The genes are TRBV5-4 and TRBJ1-1, with TRBD1 identical over 10 bases. The germline CDR1 and CDR2 sequences are SGHNT and YYREEE (reference sequence). This CDR3 is 15 amino acids long. Losses at the gene ends were 5 bases for V and 1 base for J; bases not matched to a gene: 5. The DNA for the CDR3 is TGTGCCAGCAGACCCGGGACAGGGGAGAACACTGAAGCTTTCTTT. This translates into CASRPGTGENTEAFF.

The chain couples TRBV27 to TRBJ1-6, with a possible D match to TRBD1 (5 bases). Germline V gives CDR1 MNHEY, CDR2 SMNVEV (reference sequence). The CDR3 has 15 amino acids. Trimming left V 0 bases short and J 10 bases short, with 13 bases between. DNA for the CDR3: TGTGCCAGCAGTTTATCGTGGGAGGGGAGATCACCCCTCCACTTT. Its translation is CASSLSWEGRSPLHF.

V usage is TRBV28 and J usage is TRBJ1-2, with 10 positions matching TRBD1. CDR1 is MDHEN, CDR2 SYDVKM, per germline. The CDR3 has 13 amino acids. J gave up 4 bases and V 8 bases, and 4 bases lay outside the gene matches. The DNA for the CDR3 is TGTGCCAGCGGGACAGGGGCGGGCTATGGCTACACCTTC. This codes for CASGTGAGYGYTF.

This sequence joins TRBV7-2 and TRBJ2-7; 16 bases line up with TRBD2. CDR3 size: 16 residues. The germline V gene has CDR1 SGHTA and CDR2 FQGNSA. After removal of 5 bases from V and 6 bases from J, the junction contained 7 bases not matched to a gene. Here the CDR3 DNA reads TGTGCCAGCAGCCCGGGACTAGCGGGAGGGCAAGGCGAGCAGTACTTC. Its translation: CASSPGLAGGQGEQYF.

The chain carries TRBV19 and TRBJ2-5; tentatively, D is TRBD2 (6 bases). The CDR3 length is 13 residues. With 1 base removed from V and 7 bases from J, the gap between germline ends came to 10 bases. Per germline, CDR1 LNHDA and CDR2 SQIVND (reference sequence). The CDR3 DNA reads as TGTGCCAGTAGTATAGTGCGGGGCGGGACCCAGTACTTC. This translates into CASSIVRGGTQYF.

The J gene is TRBJ1-4, the V gene TRBV7-9, with D possibly matching TRBD1 (5 bases). The V and J ends lost 4 bases and 5 bases respectively, with 11 bases between them. The CDR3 loop spans 14 amino acids. Germline V CDR1 and CDR2: SEHNR, FQNEAQ (reference sequence). The CDR3 region has the DNA TGTGCCAGCAGCTGGGTGGGGGGAAATGAAAAACTGTTTTTT. This encodes CASSWVGGNEKLFF.

This chain connects TRBV14 to TRBJ2-7; the D gene is possibly TRBD1 (6 bases). The CDR3 runs to 12 residues. Germline assignment: CDR1 SGHDN and CDR2 FVKESK. V lost 4 bases and J 5 bases, leaving 9 bases between the germline ends. The CDR3 spells CASSLRQDEQYF. The CDR3 coding sequence is TGTGCCAGCAGCCTCCGACAGGACGAGCAGTACTTC.

This clone came up once. The chain carries TRBV5-6 and TRBJ1-1, with 7 bases fitting TRBD1. CDR1 is SGHDT, CDR2 YYEEEE, per germline. This CDR3 has 13 residues. V was clipped by 0 bases and J by 10 bases; unmatched bases: 6. Here the CDR3 DNA reads TGTGCCAGCAGCTTGGGGCAGGGGGAGGCAGCTTTCTTT. Its protein is CASSLGQGEAAFF.

The chain couples TRBV7-6 to TRBJ1-1; D is possibly TRBD1 (6 bases). The CDR3 is 18 residues long. Germline lookup yields CDR1 SGHVS and CDR2 FNYEAQ. V shed 3 bases and J shed 5 bases, with 25 bases lying between them. The CDR3 nucleotides read TGTGCCAGCAGCTTTCCATCGGTGGGGGCATCGGGGGGGACTGAAGCTTTCTTT. This sequence encodes CASSFPSVGASGGTEAFF.

The gene calls are TRBV5-4 and TRBJ2-6, with D uncertain. CDR3 length: 16 residues. Trimming stripped 4 bases from V and 0 bases from J, with 11 bases between. In germline, CDR1 is SGHNT, CDR2 YYREEE (reference sequence). This CDR3 is CASSPGASSGANVLTF. DNA for the CDR3: TGTGCCAGCAGCCCCGGAGCCTCCTCTGGGGCCAACGTCCTGACTTTC.

This clone was detected a few times. V gene TRBV18 combines with J gene TRBJ2-5; possibly TRBD1 for D (6 bases). Germline V gene lookup returns CDR1 KGHSH and CDR2 LQKENI. With 2 bases removed from V and 1 base from J, the gap between germline ends came to 14 bases. The CDR3 is 16 amino acids. The CDR3 DNA follows: TGTGCCAGCTCACCAACCGGGACAACCGCCCAAGAGACCCAGTACTTC. It encodes CASSPTGTTAQETQYF.